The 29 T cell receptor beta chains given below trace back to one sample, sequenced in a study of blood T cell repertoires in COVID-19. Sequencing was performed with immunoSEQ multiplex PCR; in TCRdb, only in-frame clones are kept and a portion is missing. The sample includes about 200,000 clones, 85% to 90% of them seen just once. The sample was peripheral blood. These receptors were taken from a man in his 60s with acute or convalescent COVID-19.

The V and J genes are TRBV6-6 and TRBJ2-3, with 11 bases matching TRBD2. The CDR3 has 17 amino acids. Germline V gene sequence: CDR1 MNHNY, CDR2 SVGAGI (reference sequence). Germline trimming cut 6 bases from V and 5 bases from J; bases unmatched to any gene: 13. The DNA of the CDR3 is TGTGCCAGCAGCCCGCACTTAGCGGGGGGGCTCGGAGATACGCAGTATTTT. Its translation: CASSPHLAGGLGDTQYF.

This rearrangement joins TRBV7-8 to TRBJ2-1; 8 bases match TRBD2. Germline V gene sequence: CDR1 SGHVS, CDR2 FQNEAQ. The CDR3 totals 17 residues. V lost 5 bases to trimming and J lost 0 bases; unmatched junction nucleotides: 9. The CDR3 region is CASSLTSGPSSYNEQFF. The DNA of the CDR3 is TGTGCCAGCAGCCTTACTAGCGGCCCGAGCTCCTACAATGAGCAGTTCTTC.

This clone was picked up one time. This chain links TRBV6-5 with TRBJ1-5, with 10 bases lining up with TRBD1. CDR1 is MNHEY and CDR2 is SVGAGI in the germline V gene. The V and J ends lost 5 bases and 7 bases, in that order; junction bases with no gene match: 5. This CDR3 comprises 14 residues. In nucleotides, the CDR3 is TGTGCCAGCAGTCAGACAGGGGGCAGGCAGCCCCAGCATTTT. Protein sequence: CASSQTGGRQPQHF.

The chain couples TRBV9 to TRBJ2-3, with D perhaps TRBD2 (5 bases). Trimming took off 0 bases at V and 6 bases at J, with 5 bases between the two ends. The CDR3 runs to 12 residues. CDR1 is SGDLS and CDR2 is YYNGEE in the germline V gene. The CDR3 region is CASSVGGDTQYF. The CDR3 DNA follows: TGTGCCAGCAGCGTAGGAGGGGATACGCAGTATTTT.

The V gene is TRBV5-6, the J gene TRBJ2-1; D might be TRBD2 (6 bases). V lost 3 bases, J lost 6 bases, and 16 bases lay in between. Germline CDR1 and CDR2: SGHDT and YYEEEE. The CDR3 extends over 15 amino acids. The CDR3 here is CASSSGLPVTNEQFF. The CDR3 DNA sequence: TGTGCCAGCAGCTCCGGACTACCCGTTACCAATGAGCAGTTCTTC.

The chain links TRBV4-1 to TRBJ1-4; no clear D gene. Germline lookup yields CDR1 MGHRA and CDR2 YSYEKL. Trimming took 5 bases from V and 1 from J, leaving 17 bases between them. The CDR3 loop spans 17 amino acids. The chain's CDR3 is CASSYRVRVVTNEKLFF. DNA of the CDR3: TGCGCCAGCAGCTATCGAGTGAGGGTAGTAACTAATGAAAAACTGTTTTTT.

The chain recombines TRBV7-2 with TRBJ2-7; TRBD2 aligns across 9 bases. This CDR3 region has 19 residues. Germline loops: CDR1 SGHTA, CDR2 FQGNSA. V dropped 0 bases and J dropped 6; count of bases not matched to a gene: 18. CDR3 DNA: TGTGCCAGCAGCTTAGCTCGGCGGGGGGGCCGAATGAGTAGGGGCGAGCAGTACTTC. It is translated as CASSLARRGGRMSRGEQYF. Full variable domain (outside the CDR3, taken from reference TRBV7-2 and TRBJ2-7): GAGVSQSPSNKVTEKGKDVELRCDPISGHTALYWYRQSLGQGLEFLIYFQGNSAPDKSGLPSDRFSAERTGGSVSTLTIQRTQQEDSAVYLCASSLARRGGRMSRGEQYFGPGTRLTVT.

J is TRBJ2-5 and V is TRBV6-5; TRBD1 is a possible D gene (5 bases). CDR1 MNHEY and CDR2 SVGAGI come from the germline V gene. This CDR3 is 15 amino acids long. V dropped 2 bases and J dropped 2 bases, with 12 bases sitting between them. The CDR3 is CASSYVVGRQETQYF. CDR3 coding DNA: TGTGCCAGCAGTTACGTCGTGGGGCGGCAAGAGACCCAGTACTTC.

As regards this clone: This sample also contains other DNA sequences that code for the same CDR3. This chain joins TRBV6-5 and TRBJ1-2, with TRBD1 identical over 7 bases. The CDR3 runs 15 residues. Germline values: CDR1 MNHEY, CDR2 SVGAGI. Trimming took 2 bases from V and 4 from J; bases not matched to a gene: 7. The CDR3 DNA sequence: TGTGCCAGCAGTTACAACAGGGGCGGTGGCTATGGCTACACCTTC. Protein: CASSYNRGGGYGYTF.

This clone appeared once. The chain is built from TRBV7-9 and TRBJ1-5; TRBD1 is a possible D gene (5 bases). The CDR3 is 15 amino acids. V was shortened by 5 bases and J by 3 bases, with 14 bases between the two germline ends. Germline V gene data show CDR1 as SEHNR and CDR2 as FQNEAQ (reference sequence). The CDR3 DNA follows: TGTGCCAGCAGCCCCTGGGGCACCCACAATCAGCCCCAGCATTTT. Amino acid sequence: CASSPWGTHNQPQHF.

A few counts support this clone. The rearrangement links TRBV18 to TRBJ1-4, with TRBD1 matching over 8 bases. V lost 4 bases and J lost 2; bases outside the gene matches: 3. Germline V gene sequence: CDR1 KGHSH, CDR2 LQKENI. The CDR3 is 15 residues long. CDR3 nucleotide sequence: TGTGCCAGCTCACGAACAGGGGGGACTAATGAAAAACTGTTTTTT. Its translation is CASSRTGGTNEKLFF.

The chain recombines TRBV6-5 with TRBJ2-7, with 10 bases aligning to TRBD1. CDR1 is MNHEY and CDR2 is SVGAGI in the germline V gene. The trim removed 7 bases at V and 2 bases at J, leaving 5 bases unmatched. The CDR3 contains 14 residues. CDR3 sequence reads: CASTVGQGTYEQYF. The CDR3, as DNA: TGTGCCAGCACCGTGGGACAGGGGACCTACGAGCAGTACTTC.

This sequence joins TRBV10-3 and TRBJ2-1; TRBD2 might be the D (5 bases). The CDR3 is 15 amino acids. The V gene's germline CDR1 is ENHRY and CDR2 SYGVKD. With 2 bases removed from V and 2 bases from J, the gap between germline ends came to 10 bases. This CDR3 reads CAISERGRPYNEQFF. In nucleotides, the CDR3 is TGTGCCATCAGTGAGCGGGGTAGGCCCTACAATGAGCAGTTCTTC.

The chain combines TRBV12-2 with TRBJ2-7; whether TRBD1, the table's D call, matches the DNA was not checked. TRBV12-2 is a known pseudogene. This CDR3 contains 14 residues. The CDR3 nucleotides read TGTGCAAGTCGCGGCCGGGACAGGGGCTACGAGCAGTACTTC. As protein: CASRGRDRGYEQYF.

The CDR3 DNA reads TGCGCCAGCAGCTTCAGGTCAATCGACGGTAGAGATACGCAGTATTTT. This codes for CASSFRSIDGRDTQYF. The chain has TRBV5-1 and TRBJ2-3; D is uncertain. The germline CDR1 and CDR2 sequences are SGHRS and YFSETQ. This CDR3 has 16 amino acids. The ends were cut back, 2 bases at V and 5 bases at J, with 18 bases in the middle.

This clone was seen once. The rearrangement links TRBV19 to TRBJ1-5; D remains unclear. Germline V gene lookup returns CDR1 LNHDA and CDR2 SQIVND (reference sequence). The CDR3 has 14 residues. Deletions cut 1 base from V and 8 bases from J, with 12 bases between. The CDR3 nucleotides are TGTGCCAGTAGTATAGGGGGAGGGCCGGAGCCCCAGCATTTT. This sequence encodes CASSIGGGPEPQHF.

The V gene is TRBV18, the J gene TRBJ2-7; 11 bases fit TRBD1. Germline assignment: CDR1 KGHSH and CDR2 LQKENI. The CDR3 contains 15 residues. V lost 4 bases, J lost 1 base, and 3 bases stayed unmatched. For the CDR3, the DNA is TGTGCCAGCTCACGAGGACAGGGGGCGTCCTACGAGCAGTACTTC. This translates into CASSRGQGASYEQYF. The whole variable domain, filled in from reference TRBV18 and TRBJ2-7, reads NAGVMQNPRHLVRRRGQEARLRCSPMKGHSHVYWYRQLPEEGLKFMVYLQKENIIDESGMPKERFSAEFPKEGPSILRIQQVVRGDSAAYFCASSRGQGASYEQYFGPGTRLTVT.

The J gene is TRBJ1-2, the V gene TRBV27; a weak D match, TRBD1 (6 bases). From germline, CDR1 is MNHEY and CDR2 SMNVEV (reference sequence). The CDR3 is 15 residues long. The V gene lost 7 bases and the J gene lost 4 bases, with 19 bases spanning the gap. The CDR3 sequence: CASIPTGKAGYGYTF. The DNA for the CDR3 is TGTGCCAGCATCCCTACAGGGAAGGCGGGCTATGGCTACACCTTC.

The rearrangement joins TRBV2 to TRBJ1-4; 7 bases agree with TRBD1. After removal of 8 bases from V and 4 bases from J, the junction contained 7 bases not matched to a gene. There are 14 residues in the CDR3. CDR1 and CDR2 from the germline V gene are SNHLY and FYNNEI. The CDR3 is CASVPTGVNEKLFF. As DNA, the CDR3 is TGTGCCAGCGTACCTACAGGGGTTAATGAAAAACTGTTTTTT.

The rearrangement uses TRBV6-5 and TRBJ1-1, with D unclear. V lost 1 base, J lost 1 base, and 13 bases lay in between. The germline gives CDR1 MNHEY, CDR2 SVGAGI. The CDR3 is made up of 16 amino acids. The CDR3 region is CASSYLRVQRNTEAFF. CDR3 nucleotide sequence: TGTGCCAGCAGTTACTTGAGGGTTCAGCGGAACACTGAAGCTTTCTTT.

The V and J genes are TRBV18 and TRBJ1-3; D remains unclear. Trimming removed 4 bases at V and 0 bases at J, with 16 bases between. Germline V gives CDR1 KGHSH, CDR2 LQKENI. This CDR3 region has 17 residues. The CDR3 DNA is TGTGCCAGCTCACTCGCTGTGCGGCAGAGCTCTGGAAACACCATATATTTT. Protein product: CASSLAVRQSSGNTIYF.

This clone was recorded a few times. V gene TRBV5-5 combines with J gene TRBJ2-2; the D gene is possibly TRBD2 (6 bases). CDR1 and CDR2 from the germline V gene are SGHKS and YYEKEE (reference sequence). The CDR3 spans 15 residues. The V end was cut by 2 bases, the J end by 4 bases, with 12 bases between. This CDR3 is CASSFGEAVTGELFF. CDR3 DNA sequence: TGTGCCAGCAGCTTTGGGGAGGCGGTCACCGGGGAGCTGTTTTTT.

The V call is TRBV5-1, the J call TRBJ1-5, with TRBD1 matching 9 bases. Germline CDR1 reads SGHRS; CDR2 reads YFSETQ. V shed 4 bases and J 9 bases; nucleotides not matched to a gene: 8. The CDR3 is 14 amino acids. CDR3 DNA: TGCGCCAGCAGCGAGGGACAGGGCAGTCCGCCCCAGCATTTT. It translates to CASSEGQGSPPQHF.

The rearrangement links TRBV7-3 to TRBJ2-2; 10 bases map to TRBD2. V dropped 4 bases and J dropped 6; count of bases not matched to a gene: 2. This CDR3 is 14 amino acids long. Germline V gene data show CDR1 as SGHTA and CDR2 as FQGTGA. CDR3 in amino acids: CASSSGLAAGELFF. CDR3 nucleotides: TGTGCCAGCAGCTCAGGACTAGCGGCCGGGGAGCTGTTTTTT. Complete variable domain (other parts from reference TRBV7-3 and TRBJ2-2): GAGVSQTPSNKVTEKGKYVELRCDPISGHTALYWYRQSLGQGPEFLIYFQGTGAADDSGLPNDRFFAVRPEGSVSTLKIQRTERGDSAVYLCASSSGLAAGELFFGEGSRLTVL.

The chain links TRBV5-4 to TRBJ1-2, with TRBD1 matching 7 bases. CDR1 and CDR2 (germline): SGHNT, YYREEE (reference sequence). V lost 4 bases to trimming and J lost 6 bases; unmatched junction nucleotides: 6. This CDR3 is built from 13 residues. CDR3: CASSRQGRDGYTF. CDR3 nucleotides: TGTGCCAGCAGCCGACAGGGAAGGGATGGCTACACCTTC.

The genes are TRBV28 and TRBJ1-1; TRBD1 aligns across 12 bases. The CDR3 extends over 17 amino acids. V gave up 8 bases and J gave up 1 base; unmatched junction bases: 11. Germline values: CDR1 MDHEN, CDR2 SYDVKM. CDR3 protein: CASLVRGQGATNTEAFF. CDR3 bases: TGTGCCAGCCTAGTGCGGGGACAGGGGGCTACGAACACTGAAGCTTTCTTT.

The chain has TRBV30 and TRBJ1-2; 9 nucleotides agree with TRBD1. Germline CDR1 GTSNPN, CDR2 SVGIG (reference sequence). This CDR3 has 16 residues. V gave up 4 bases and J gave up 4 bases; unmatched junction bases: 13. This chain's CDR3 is CAWKFGTGRTSYGYTF. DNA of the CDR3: TGTGCCTGGAAGTTTGGGACAGGGCGAACATCCTATGGCTACACCTTC. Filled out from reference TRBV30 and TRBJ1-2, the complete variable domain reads SQTIHQWPATLVQPVGSPLSLECTVEGTSNPNLYWYRQAAGRGLQLLFYSVGIGQISSEVPQNLSASRPQDRQFILSSKKLLLSDSGFYLCAWKFGTGRTSYGYTFGSGTRLTVV.

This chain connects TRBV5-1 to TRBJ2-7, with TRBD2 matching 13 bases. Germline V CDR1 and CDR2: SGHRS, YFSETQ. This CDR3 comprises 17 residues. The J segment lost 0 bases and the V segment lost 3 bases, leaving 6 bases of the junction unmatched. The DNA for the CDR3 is TGCGCCAGCAGCTCCTCGACTAGCGGGGGGACCTCCTACGAGCAGTACTTC. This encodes CASSSSTSGGTSYEQYF.

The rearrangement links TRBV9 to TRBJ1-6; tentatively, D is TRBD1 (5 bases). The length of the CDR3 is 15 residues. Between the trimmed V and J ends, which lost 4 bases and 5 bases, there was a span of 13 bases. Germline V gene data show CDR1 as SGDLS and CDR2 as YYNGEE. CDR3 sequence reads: CASSLGPTDNSPLHF. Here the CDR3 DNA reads TGTGCCAGCAGCTTGGGGCCCACGGATAATTCACCCCTCCACTTT. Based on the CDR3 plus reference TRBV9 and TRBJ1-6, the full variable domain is DSGVTQTPKHLITATGQRVTLRCSPRSGDLSVYWYQQSLDQGLQFLIQYYNGEERAKGNILERFSAQQFPDLHSELNLSSLELGDSALYFCASSLGPTDNSPLHFGNGTRLTVT.